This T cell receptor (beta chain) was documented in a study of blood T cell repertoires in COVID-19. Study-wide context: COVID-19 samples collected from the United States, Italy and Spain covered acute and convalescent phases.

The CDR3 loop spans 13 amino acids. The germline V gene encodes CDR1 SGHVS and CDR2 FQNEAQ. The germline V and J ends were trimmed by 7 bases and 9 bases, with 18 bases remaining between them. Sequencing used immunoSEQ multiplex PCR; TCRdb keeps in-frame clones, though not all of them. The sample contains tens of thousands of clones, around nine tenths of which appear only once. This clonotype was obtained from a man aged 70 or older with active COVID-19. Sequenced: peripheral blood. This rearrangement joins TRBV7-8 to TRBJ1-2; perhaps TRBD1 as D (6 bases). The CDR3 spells CASKRGGPESYTF. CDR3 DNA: TGTGCCAGCAAAAGAGGGGGACCTGAGAGCTACACCTTC.